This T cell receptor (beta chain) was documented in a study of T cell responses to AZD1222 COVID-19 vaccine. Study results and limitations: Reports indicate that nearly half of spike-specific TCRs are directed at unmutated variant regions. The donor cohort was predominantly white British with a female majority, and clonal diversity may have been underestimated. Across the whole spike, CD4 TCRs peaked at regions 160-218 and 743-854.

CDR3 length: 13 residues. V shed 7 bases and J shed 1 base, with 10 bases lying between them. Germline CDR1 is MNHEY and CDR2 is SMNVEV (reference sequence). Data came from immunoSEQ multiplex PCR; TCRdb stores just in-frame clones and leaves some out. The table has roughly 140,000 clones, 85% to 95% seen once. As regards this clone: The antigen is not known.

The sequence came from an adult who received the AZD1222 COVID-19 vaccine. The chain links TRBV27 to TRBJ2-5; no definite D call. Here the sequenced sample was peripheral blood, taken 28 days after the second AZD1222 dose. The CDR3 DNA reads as TGTGCCAGCAAATTCGTCTTCCAAGAGACCCAGTACTTC. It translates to CASKFVFQETQYF.